Presented here are 16 T cell receptor beta chains from one specimen sequenced in a study of T cell repertoires in cytomegalovirus infection. Their antigens are not known. From the reads, TCRdb called clonotypes with MiXCR, one entry per CDR3 protein. Of 95,000 to 120,000 distinct CDR3 sequences detected, 30% to 35% appear once; the ten largest clones hold 35% to 50%. This material consisted of CD8+ T cells from cultured PBMCs, taken from culture after CMV antigen stimulation. All receptors come from a human donor in good health (CMV status not recorded). Some clones in this sample may be carry-over from other donors' samples.

CDR3 sequence reads: CSASIFPNTGELFF. The CDR3, as DNA: TGCAGTGCTAGTATATTTCCGAACACCGGGGAGCTGTTTTTT. The gene calls are TRBV20-1 and TRBJ2-2; D uncertain. The ends were cut back, 3 bases at V and 0 bases at J, with 8 bases in the middle. The germline V gene encodes CDR1 DFQATT and CDR2 SNEGSKA (reference sequence). CDR3 length equals 14 residues.

V usage is TRBV7-9 and J usage is TRBJ2-7; possibly TRBD1 for D (6 bases). The CDR3 sequence is 14 residues long. The germline V gene encodes CDR1 SEHNR and CDR2 FQNEAQ (reference sequence). The V gene lost 5 bases and the J gene lost 3 bases, with 14 bases spanning the gap. The CDR3 reads CASSGGEQDYEQYF. CDR3 DNA sequence: TGTGCCAGCAGCGGGGGCGAACAAGACTACGAGCAGTACTTC.

This rearrangement joins TRBV7-2 to TRBJ2-7; D is ambiguous. Germline V gene sequence: CDR1 SGHTA, CDR2 FQGNSA. Trimming stripped 2 bases from V and 4 bases from J, with 9 bases between. The length of the CDR3 is 13 residues. The CDR3 coding sequence is TGTGCCAGCAGCTTAAATCGAGGTTACGAGCAGTACTTC. It codes for CASSLNRGYEQYF. Combining the CDR3 with reference TRBV7-2 and TRBJ2-7 gives the whole variable domain GAGVSQSPSNKVTEKGKDVELRCDPISGHTALYWYRQSLGQGLEFLIYFQGNSAPDKSGLPSDRFSAERTGGSVSTLTIQRTQQEDSAVYLCASSLNRGYEQYFGPGTRLTVT.

This rearrangement joins TRBV20-1 to TRBJ1-2, with D tentatively TRBD1 (6 bases). Trimming stripped 0 bases from V and 2 bases from J, with 16 bases between. The CDR3 runs to 16 residues. Germline V gene sequence: CDR1 DFQATT, CDR2 SNEGSKA (reference sequence). CDR3 DNA sequence: TGCAGTGCTAGAGATGGATACAGGGCTTTAAACTATGGCTACACCTTC. It yields the protein CSARDGYRALNYGYTF.

V usage is TRBV7-9 and J usage is TRBJ1-4; no reliable D call. The CDR3 sequence is 14 residues long. Germline V lookup: CDR1 SEHNR, CDR2 FQNEAQ (reference sequence). The V end lost 6 bases, the J end lost 0 bases, and 8 bases lay between the germline ends. CDR3 residues: CASRGGATNEKLFF. The DNA of the CDR3 is TGTGCCAGCAGAGGTGGGGCAACTAATGAAAAACTGTTTTTT.

In this sample, this clonotype turned up many times. V gene TRBV12-3 or TRBV12-4 combines with J gene TRBJ2-3; D is tentatively TRBD1 or TRBD2 (7 bases each). The CDR3 covers 14 residues. The V end lost 6 bases, the J end lost 2 bases, and 12 bases lay between the germline ends. The CDR3 is CASSAGGDTDTQYF. The CDR3 bases are TGTGCCAGCAGCGCAGGGGGGGACACAGATACGCAGTATTTT.

This clonotype has just a few counts. The gene calls are TRBV28 and TRBJ2-7; the D gene could be TRBD1 or TRBD2 (6 bases each). Germline V gene sequence: CDR1 MDHEN, CDR2 SYDVKM. The CDR3 length is 15 residues. V was clipped by 6 bases and J by 4 bases, with 19 bases between them. This chain's CDR3 is CASSPSRGRRYEQYF. CDR3 in DNA: TGTGCCAGCAGCCCTTCCCGGGGGCGTAGATACGAGCAGTACTTC.

This clonotype turned up a few times. This may be a read error, as it is one base from a much larger clone. J is TRBJ1-1 and V is TRBV11-3, with D perhaps matching TRBD1 (6 bases). V was trimmed by 4 bases and J by 1 base, leaving 7 bases between them. This CDR3 spans 13 amino acids. The V gene's germline CDR1 is SGHNT and CDR2 YENEEA. CDR3 residues: CASSSGANTEAFF. The CDR3 DNA sequence: TGTGCCAGCAGCTCGGGGGCGAACACTGAAGCTTTCTTT.

This clonotype was recorded many times. The chain joins TRBV6-1 to TRBJ1-1; possibly TRBD1 for D (6 bases). This CDR3 is built from 16 residues. Germline values: CDR1 MNHNS, CDR2 SASEGT. V was pared by 0 bases and J by 5 bases, with 16 bases between. The CDR3 coding sequence is TGTGCCAGCAGTGAAGCGTCGGAGGGGGTTGGAACTGAAGCTTTCTTT. Amino acid sequence: CASSEASEGVGTEAFF.

The chain couples TRBV7-9 to TRBJ2-5; D uncertain. Germline loops: CDR1 SEHNR, CDR2 FQNEAQ (reference sequence). The ends were cut back, 2 bases at V and 2 bases at J, with 6 bases in the middle. This CDR3 has 13 residues. CDR3 in amino acids: CASSLHEQETQYF. The CDR3 nucleotides read TGTGCCAGCAGCTTACACGAACAAGAGACCCAGTACTTC.

The V and J genes are TRBV12-3 or TRBV12-4 and TRBJ2-7; no definite D call. The CDR3 is 13 amino acids. V was pared by 3 bases and J by 5 bases, with 11 bases between. In nucleotides, the CDR3 is TGTGCCAGCAGTTTTACCCAGCAAGACGAGCAGTACTTC. It is translated as CASSFTQQDEQYF.

The chain employs TRBV27 and TRBJ2-5; 13 bases align to TRBD2. With V trimmed by 6 bases and J by 4 bases, 8 bases remained unmatched. The CDR3 has 16 amino acids. The germline V gene encodes CDR1 MNHEY and CDR2 SMNVEV (reference sequence). The CDR3 DNA follows: TGTGCCAGCAGCAACCGACTAGCGGGGGGTTTAGAGACCCAGTACTTC. It codes for CASSNRLAGGLETQYF.

This clonotype was observed a few times. The chain joins TRBV4-1 to TRBJ1-2; no definite D call. The CDR3 contains 15 residues. The germline V and J ends were trimmed by 0 bases and 2 bases, with 10 bases remaining between them. In germline, CDR1 is MGHRA, CDR2 YSYEKL. CDR3 sequence reads: CASSQEASRNYGYTF. The CDR3 bases are TGCGCCAGCAGCCAAGAAGCCAGTAGGAACTATGGCTACACCTTC.

The J gene is TRBJ1-5, the V gene TRBV6-6; no clear D. Deletions cut 4 bases from V and 2 bases from J, with 15 bases between. The CDR3 sequence is 16 residues long. CDR1 is MNHNY, CDR2 SVGAGI, per germline (reference sequence). As DNA, the CDR3 is TGTGCCAGCAGTTTCCAGGCGATTGGAGGCAATCAGCCCCAGCATTTT. This sequence encodes CASSFQAIGGNQPQHF.

This clonotype was counted only a few times. The chain uses TRBV7-9 and TRBJ2-7, with no clear D. The CDR3 runs to 14 residues. V lost 5 bases and J 2 bases, leaving 13 bases between the germline ends. The germline V gene has CDR1 SEHNR and CDR2 FQNEAQ (reference sequence). Here the CDR3 DNA reads TGTGCCAGCAGCCCCCAAGGGCAGACCTACGAGCAGTACTTC. Encoded protein: CASSPQGQTYEQYF.

This clonotype has just a few counts. The chain is built from TRBV12-3 or TRBV12-4 and TRBJ2-7, with no clear D. V was clipped by 5 bases and J by 6 bases, with 20 bases between them. This CDR3 has 15 amino acids. The CDR3 DNA follows: TGTGCCAGCAGTCCCGCCCGGCAGCGTCGAGGCGAGCAGTACTTC. It is translated as CASSPARQRRGEQYF.